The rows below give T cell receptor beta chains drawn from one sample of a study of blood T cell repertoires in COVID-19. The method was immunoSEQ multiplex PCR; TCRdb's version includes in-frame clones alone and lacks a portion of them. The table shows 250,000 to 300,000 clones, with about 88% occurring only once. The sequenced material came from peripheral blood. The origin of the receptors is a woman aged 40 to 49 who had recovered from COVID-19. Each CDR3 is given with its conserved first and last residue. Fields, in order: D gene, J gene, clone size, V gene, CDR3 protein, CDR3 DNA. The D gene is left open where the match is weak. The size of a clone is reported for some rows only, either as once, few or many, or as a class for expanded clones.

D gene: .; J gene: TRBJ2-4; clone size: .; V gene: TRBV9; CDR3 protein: CASSFRAKNIQYF; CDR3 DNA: TGTGCCAGCAGCTTCCGAGCCAAAAACATTCAGTACTTC
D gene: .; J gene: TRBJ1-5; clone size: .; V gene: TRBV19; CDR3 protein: CASRHQGLNQPQHF; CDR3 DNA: TGTGCCAGTAGGCACCAGGGACTCAATCAGCCCCAGCATTTT
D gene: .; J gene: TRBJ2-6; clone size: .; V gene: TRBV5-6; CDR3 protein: CASSLQGIGSGANVLTF; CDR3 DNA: TGTGCCAGCAGCTTGCAGGGAATCGGTTCTGGGGCCAACGTCCTGACTTTC
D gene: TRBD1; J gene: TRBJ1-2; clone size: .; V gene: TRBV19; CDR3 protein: CASSPWTGVGYTF; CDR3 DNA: TGTGCCAGTAGTCCCTGGACAGGGGTTGGCTACACCTTC
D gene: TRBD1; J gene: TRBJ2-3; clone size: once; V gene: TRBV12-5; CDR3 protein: CASGPREGAPDTQYF; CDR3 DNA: TGTGCTAGTGGTCCCCGAGAGGGGGCCCCAGATACGCAGTATTTT
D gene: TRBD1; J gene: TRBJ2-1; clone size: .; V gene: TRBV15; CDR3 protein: CATSRSTGGEQFF; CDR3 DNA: TGTGCCACCAGCAGATCCACAGGGGGTGAGCAGTTCTTC
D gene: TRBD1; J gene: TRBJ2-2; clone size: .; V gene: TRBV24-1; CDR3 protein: CATSDRQGTNTGELFF; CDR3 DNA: TGTGCCACCAGTGATCGACAGGGAACGAACACCGGGGAGCTGTTTTTT
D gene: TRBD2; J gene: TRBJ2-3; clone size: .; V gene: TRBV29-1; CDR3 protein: CSTRRGGTDTQYF; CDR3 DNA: TGCAGCACCCGCCGGGGGGGCACAGATACGCAGTATTTT
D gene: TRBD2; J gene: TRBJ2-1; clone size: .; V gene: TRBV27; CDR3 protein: CASSGLADDKGNEQFF; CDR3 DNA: TGTGCCAGCAGTGGGCTAGCGGACGATAAAGGCAATGAGCAGTTCTTC
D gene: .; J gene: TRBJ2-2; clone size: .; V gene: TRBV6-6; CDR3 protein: CAARREGELFF; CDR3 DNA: TGTGCCGCGAGGCGCGAGGGGGAGCTGTTTTTT
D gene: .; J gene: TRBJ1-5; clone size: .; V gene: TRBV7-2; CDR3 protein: CASSLIGSNQPQHF; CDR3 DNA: TGTGCCAGCAGCTTAATCGGTAGCAATCAGCCCCAGCATTTT
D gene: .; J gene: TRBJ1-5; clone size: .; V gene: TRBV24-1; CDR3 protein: CATSDGARGNQPQHF; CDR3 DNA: TGTGCCACCAGTGATGGGGCCAGGGGCAATCAGCCCCAGCATTTT
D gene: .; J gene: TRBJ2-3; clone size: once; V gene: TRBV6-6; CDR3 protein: CASSNRGSPYTDTQYF; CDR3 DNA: TGTGCCAGCAGTAACCGGGGGAGTCCTTACACAGATACGCAGTATTTT
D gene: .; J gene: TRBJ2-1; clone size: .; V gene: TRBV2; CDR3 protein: CASSEPSRNEQFF; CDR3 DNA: TGTGCCAGCAGTGAACCTAGCCGCAATGAGCAGTTCTTC
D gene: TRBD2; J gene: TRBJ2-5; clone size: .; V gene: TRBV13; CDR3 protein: CASSLVSRVATSGQETQYF; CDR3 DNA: TGTGCCAGCAGCTTAGTATCTCGGGTGGCGACTAGCGGCCAAGAGACCCAGTACTTC
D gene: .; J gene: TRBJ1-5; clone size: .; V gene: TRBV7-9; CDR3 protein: CASSEQEDQPQHF; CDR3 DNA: TGTGCCAGCAGCGAGCAGGAGGATCAGCCCCAGCATTTT
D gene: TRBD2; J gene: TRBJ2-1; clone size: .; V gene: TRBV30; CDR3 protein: CAWTWAGDGHEQFF; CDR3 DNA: TGTGCCTGGACGTGGGCGGGAGATGGGCATGAGCAGTTCTTC
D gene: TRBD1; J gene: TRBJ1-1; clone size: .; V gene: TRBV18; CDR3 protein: CASPPGPLATGAANTEAFF; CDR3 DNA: TGTGCCAGTCCACCGGGTCCTTTAGCTACAGGGGCGGCGAACACTGAAGCTTTCTTT
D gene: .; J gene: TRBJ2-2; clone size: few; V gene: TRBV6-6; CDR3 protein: CASSLSVTGELFF; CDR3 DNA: TGTGCCAGCAGCCTCTCAGTTACCGGGGAGCTGTTTTTT
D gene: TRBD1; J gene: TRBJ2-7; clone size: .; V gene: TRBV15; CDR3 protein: CATSRGQGQYF; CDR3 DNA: TGTGCCACCAGCAGGGGACAGGGGCAGTACTTC
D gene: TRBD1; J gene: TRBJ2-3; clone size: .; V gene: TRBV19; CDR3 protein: CASKQGHTQYF; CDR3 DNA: TGTGCCAGTAAACAGGGGCATACGCAGTATTTT
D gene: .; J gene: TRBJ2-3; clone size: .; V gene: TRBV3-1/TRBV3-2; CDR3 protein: CASSLEGSDTQYF; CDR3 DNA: TGTGCCAGCAGCCTAGAAGGGAGTGATACGCAGTATTTT
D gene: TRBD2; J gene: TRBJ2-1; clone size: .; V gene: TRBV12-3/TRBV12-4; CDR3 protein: CASTSGLAGEQFF; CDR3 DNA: TGTGCCAGCACTTCTGGACTAGCCGGTGAGCAGTTCTTC
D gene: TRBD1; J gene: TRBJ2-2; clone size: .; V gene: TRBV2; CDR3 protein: CASRPGGTTGELFF; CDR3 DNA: TGTGCCAGCAGGCCAGGGGGCACCACCGGGGAGCTGTTTTTT
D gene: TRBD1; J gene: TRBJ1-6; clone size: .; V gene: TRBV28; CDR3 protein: CASSRTGRSPLHF; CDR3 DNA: TGTGCCAGCAGTAGGACAGGGAGGTCACCCCTCCACTTT
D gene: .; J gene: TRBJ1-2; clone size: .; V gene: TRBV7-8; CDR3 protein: CASIRSRVIGPKTGSNYGYTF; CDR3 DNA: TGTGCCAGCATCCGTTCCCGGGTGATCGGTCCGAAAACTGGAAGCAATTATGGCTACACCTTC
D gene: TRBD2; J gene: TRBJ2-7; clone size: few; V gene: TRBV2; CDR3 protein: CASSEARTSGGYEQYF; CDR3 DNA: TGTGCCAGCAGTGAAGCAAGGACTAGCGGGGGATACGAGCAGTACTTC
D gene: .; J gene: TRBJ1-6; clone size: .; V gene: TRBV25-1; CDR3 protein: CASSDTPPNRIYNSPLHF; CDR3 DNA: TGTGCCAGCAGTGATACCCCGCCTAACAGAATCTATAATTCACCCCTCCACTTT
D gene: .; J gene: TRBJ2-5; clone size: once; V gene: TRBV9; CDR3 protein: CASSVDDRQETQYF; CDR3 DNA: TGTGCCAGCAGCGTAGATGACAGACAAGAGACCCAGTACTTC
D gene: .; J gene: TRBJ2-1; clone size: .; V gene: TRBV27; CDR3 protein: CASSGDALTPEQFF; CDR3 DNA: TGTGCCAGCAGTGGAGACGCCCTAACCCCCGAGCAGTTCTTC
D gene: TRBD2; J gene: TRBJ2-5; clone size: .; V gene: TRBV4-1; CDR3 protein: CASSLFSGGAWETQYF; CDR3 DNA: TGCGCCAGCAGCCTCTTTAGCGGGGGGGCCTGGGAGACCCAGTACTTC
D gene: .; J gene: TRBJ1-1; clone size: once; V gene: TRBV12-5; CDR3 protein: CASHQGLNTEAFF; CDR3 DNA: TGTGCTTCGCACCAGGGGTTAAACACTGAAGCTTTCTTT
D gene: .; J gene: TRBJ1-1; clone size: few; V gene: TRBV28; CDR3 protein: CASSPIALNTEAFF; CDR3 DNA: TGTGCCAGCAGTCCCATCGCGTTAAACACTGAAGCTTTCTTT
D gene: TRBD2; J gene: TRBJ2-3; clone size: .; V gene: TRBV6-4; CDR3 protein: CASSDIAGGYTDTQYF; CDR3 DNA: TGTGCCAGCAGCGACATAGCGGGAGGGTACACAGATACGCAGTATTTT
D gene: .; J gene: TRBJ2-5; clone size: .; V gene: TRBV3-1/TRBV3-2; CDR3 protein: CASSPPPGLSSETQYF; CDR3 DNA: TGTGCCAGCAGCCCCCCTCCGGGTCTGTCGTCGGAGACCCAGTACTTC
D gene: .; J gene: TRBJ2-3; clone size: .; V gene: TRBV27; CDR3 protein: CASGVWGLTDTQYF; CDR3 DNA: TGTGCCAGCGGGGTTTGGGGCTTAACAGATACGCAGTATTTT
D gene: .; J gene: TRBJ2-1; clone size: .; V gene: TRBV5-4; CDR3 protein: CASSFQDNEQFF; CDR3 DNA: TGTGCCAGCAGCTTCCAGGACAATGAGCAGTTCTTC
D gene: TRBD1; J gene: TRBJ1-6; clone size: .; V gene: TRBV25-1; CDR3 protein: CASSERGPSSPLHF; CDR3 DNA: TGTGCCAGCAGTGAAAGGGGGCCCTCGTCACCCCTCCACTTT
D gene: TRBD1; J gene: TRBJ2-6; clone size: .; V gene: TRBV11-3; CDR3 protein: CASSLSGQAGANVLTF; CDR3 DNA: TGTGCCAGCAGCTTAAGTGGACAGGCTGGGGCCAACGTCCTGACTTTC
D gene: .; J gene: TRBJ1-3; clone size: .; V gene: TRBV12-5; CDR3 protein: CASGLGAQGNSGNTIYF; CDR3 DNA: TGTGCTAGTGGTTTGGGCGCCCAGGGTAACTCTGGAAACACCATATATTTT
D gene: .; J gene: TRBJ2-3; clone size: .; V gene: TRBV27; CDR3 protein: CASSLREWGTDTQYF; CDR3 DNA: TGTGCCAGCAGTTTAAGGGAGTGGGGCACAGATACGCAGTATTTT
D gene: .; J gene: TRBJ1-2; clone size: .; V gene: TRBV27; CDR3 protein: CASSPGGTTNYGYTF; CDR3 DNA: TGTGCCAGCAGCCCGGGGGGAACCACTAACTATGGCTACACCTTC
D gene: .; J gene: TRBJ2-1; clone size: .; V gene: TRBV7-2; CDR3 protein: CASSPLADSSYNEQFF; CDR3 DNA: TGTGCCAGCAGTCCTTTGGCGGACAGCTCCTACAATGAGCAGTTCTTC
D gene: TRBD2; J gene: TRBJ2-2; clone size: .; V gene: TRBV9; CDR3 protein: CASSVEAGGRTGELFF; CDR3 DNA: TGTGCCAGCAGCGTAGAAGCGGGGGGAAGGACCGGGGAGCTGTTTTTT
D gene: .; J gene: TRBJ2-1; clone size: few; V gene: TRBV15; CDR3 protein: CATSRDFLGDEQFF; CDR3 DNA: TGTGCCACCAGCAGGGACTTCCTTGGCGATGAGCAGTTCTTC
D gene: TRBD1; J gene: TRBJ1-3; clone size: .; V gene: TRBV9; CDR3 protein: CASSVTGERNTIYF; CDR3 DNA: TGTGCCAGCTCTGTGACAGGGGAGAGAAACACCATATATTTT
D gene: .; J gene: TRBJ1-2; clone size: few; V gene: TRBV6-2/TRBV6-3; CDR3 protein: CASSPAGSSGYTF; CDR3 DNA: TGTGCCAGCAGTCCAGCCGGGAGTTCTGGCTACACCTTC
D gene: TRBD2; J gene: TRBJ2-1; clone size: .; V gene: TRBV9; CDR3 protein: CASSVGAGGVDEQFF; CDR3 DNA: TGTGCCAGCAGCGTAGGAGCGGGAGGGGTCGATGAGCAGTTCTTC
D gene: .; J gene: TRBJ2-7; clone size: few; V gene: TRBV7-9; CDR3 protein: CASSSISRSGSYEQYF; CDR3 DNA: TGTGCCAGCAGCTCGATATCACGTAGCGGATCCTACGAGCAGTACTTC